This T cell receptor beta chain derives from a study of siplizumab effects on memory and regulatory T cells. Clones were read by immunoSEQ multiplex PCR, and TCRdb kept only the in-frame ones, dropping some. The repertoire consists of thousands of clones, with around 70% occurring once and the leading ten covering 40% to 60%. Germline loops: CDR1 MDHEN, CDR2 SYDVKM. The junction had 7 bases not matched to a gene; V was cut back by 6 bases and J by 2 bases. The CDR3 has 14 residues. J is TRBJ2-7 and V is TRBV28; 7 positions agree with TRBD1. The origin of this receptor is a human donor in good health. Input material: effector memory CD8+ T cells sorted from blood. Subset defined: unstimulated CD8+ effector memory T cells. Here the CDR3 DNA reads TGTGCCAGCAGAACGACAGGGTTTGCCTACGAGCAGTACTTC. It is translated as CASRTTGFAYEQYF.